Listed below are T cell receptor beta chains from one sample, sequenced in a study of breast tumors, draining lymph nodes, adjacent tissues. Each CDR3 protein gets one entry after TCRdb re-called the multiplex PCR reads with MiXCR. This table holds about 180,000 distinct CDR3 sequences, 30% to 35% found once. The source material was axillary lymph node tissue. The source is a female donor with breast cancer. Some clones in this sample may be carry-over from other donors' samples. Both conserved end residues are part of each CDR3. Each record gives: J gene, clone size, V gene, D gene, CDR3 protein, CDR3 DNA. A D gene is named only where the DNA matches it firmly. Part of the rows lack a size; the others show once, few, many or a class for expanded clones.

>TRBJ1-6|many|TRBV27|-
CASSPRGVGGLPGSPLHF
TGTGCCAGCAGTCCAAGAGGAGTGGGGGGACTGCCCGGATCACCCCTCCACTTT
>TRBJ2-1|-|TRBV7-6|TRBD1
CASSLGTGGDTQFF
TGTGCCAGCAGCCTAGGGACAGGTGGGGATACGCAGTTCTTC
>TRBJ2-5|many|TRBV6-5|TRBD1
CASSSSGTAQETQYF
TGTGCCAGCAGTTCGTCCGGGACAGCACAAGAGACCCAGTACTTC
>TRBJ2-7|-|TRBV27|TRBD1
CASSFLGQGNHEQYF
TGTGCCAGCAGTTTCTTAGGACAGGGAAACCACGAGCAGTACTTC
>TRBJ2-4|-|TRBV14|TRBD2
CASSEGRTSGRRGIQYF
TGTGCCAGCAGCGAAGGTCGGACTAGCGGGCGTAGGGGTATTCAGTACTTC
>TRBJ1-4|-|TRBV7-9|-
CASSPGVGTGGTNEKLFF
TGTGCCAGCAGCCCGGGCGTTGGGACCGGGGGCACTAATGAAAAACTGTTTTTT
>TRBJ2-3|many|TRBV6-6|-
CASSPGPTDTQYF
TGTGCCAGCAGTCCAGGTCCCACAGATACGCAGTATTTT
>TRBJ2-7|-|TRBV6-2/TRBV6-3|-
CASSSPGGPVEQYF
TGTGCCAGCAGTTCGCCGGGCGGTCCGGTTGAGCAGTACTTC
>TRBJ2-3|-|TRBV6-1|-
CASSEGLAARDTQYF
TGTGCCAGCAGTGAAGGTCTAGCTGCGCGAGATACGCAGTATTTT
>TRBJ1-3|many|TRBV5-8|-
CASSLADRIGNTIYF
TGTGCCAGCAGCTTGGCCGATAGGATTGGAAACACCATATATTTT
>TRBJ1-2|many|TRBV19|-
CASSPRPGGGYTF
TGTGCCAGTAGTCCCAGGCCGGGGGGCGGCTACACCTTC
>TRBJ1-3|many|TRBV5-1|TRBD1
CASSFNRGPGNTIYF
TGCGCCAGCAGCTTTAACAGGGGGCCTGGAAACACCATATATTTT
>TRBJ2-7|many|TRBV6-4|TRBD2
CASSEGLARIGEQYF
TGTGCCAGCAGCGAGGGACTAGCGAGGATTGGCGAGCAGTACTTC
>TRBJ1-1|few|TRBV7-3|-
CASSSGMNTEAFF
TGTGCCAGCAGCTCCGGGATGAACACTGAAGCTTTCTTT
>TRBJ2-2|many|TRBV11-2|TRBD2
CASGGSSGRGGTGELFF
TGTGCCAGCGGAGGTTCAAGCGGGAGAGGTGGCACCGGGGAGCTGTTTTTT
>TRBJ2-7|-|TRBV5-1|TRBD2
CASSFGTGGGSYEQYF
TGCGCCAGCAGCTTTGGGACTGGCGGGGGCTCCTACGAGCAGTACTTC
>TRBJ1-2|many|TRBV12-3/TRBV12-4|-
CASSSTDYGYTF
TGTGCCAGCAGTTCGACGGACTATGGCTACACCTTC
>TRBJ2-2|-|TRBV20-1|TRBD2
CSAYGETSGQTGELFF
TGCAGTGCTTACGGAGAGACTAGCGGCCAGACCGGGGAGCTGTTTTTT
>TRBJ1-4|many|TRBV20-1|-
CSAREGSGREKLFF
TGCAGTGCTAGAGAGGGTTCAGGGCGGGAAAAACTGTTTTTT
>TRBJ2-7|many|TRBV5-1|TRBD1
CASSSQGDLSYEQYF
TGCGCCAGCAGCTCCCAGGGGGACCTCTCCTACGAGCAGTACTTC
>TRBJ2-3|many|TRBV29-1|TRBD2
CSAKVGLAGDPLYTQYF
TGCAGCGCCAAGGTCGGGCTAGCGGGAGACCCCCTCTATACGCAGTATTTT
>TRBJ2-6|-|TRBV5-8|-
CASSLGVALHFGANVLTF
-
>TRBJ2-5|many|TRBV15|-
CATSRDWQGGETQYF
TGTGCCACCAGCAGAGATTGGCAGGGCGGGGAGACCCAGTACTTC
>TRBJ2-7|many|TRBV5-1|TRBD1
CASSLAYRGAYEQYF
TGCGCCAGCAGCTTGGCGTACAGGGGAGCCTACGAGCAGTACTTC
>TRBJ2-3|-|TRBV7-3|TRBD2
CASSCRLAGSTDTQYF
TGTGCCAGCAGCTGCCGACTAGCGGGGAGCACAGATACGCAGTATTTT
>TRBJ2-1|many|TRBV12-3/TRBV12-4|-
CASSPLEWKNEQFF
TGTGCCAGCAGTCCTTTAGAGTGGAAAAATGAGCAGTTCTTC
>TRBJ2-5|many|TRBV7-9|-
CASSRPMGDQETQYF
TGTGCCAGCAGCCGGCCCATGGGGGACCAAGAGACCCAGTACTTC
>TRBJ1-5|many|TRBV10-3|TRBD1
CAASRDRGNQPQHF
TGTGCCGCGTCCCGGGACAGGGGGAATCAGCCCCAGCATTTT
>TRBJ2-3|many|TRBV5-8|TRBD2
CASIVGGADTQYF
TGTGCCAGCATTGTTGGGGGGGCAGATACGCAGTATTTT
>TRBJ2-2|many|TRBV24-1|-
CATSGLPEGTGELFF
TGTGCCACCAGTGGACTACCGGAGGGGACCGGGGAGCTGTTTTTT
>TRBJ1-2|many|TRBV7-2|-
CASSLVGMDYGYTF
TGTGCCAGCAGCTTAGTAGGGATGGACTATGGCTACACCTTC
>TRBJ2-1|many|TRBV6-6|-
CATLPEAYSYNEQFF
TGTGCCACCCTCCCCGAGGCCTACTCCTACAATGAGCAGTTCTTC
>TRBJ2-2|-|TRBV25-1|TRBD2
CASSEYGFGVAGGPAGELFF
TGTGCCAGCAGTGAATATGGATTCGGGGTAGCGGGAGGGCCGGCCGGGGAGCTGTTTTTT
>TRBJ2-2|few|TRBV3-1|-
CASKREGATGELFF
TGTGCCAGCAAAAGGGAGGGGGCCACCGGGGAGCTGTTTTTT
>TRBJ2-3|many|TRBV5-4|-
CASSLYTDTQYF
TGTGCCAGCAGCTTATACACAGATACGCAGTATTTT
>TRBJ2-6|-|TRBV20-1|-
CSARDQQGGNTEAF
TGCAGTGCTAGAGACCAACAGGGGGGGAACACTGAAGCTTTC
>TRBJ1-5|-|TRBV19|-
CASSKQGFVETQHF
TGTGCCAGTAGTAAACAGGGTTTTGTGGAGACCCAGCATTTT
>TRBJ1-3|-|TRBV7-9|-
CASSSLDGRLGNTIYF
TGTGCCAGCAGCTCCCTGGACGGGAGACTTGGAAACACCATATATTTT
>TRBJ1-6|many|TRBV6-1|-
CATSPSSSYNSPLHF
TGTGCCACCTCCCCTTCGAGCTCCTATAATTCACCCCTCCACTTT
>TRBJ1-2|-|TRBV7-2|-
CASSYAGTPGGYTF
TGTGCCAGCAGTTACGCCGGGACTCCGGGCGGCTACACCTTC
>TRBJ2-4|-|TRBV6-5|-
CASSPQLAKNIQYF
TGTGCCAGCAGCCCCCAACTAGCCAAAAACATTCAGTACTTC
>TRBJ2-5|few|TRBV7-9|TRBD2
CASSSLDGRVETQYF
TGTGCCAGCAGCTCCCTGGACGGGAGGGTAGAGACCCAGTACTTC
>TRBJ2-2|-|TRBV9|TRBD2
CASTQNLLAGGLFF
TGTGCCAGCACCCAGAATCTACTAGCGGGGGGGCTGTTTTTT